This TCR beta chain was observed in a study of cytomegalovirus exposure and HLA in healthy donors. Study outcomes and limitations: That first-cohort TCR clusters tended to co-occur in the 100 to 150 validation repertoires was found in a later analysis. The listing of 150 to 200 TCR beta chains classed them as cytomegalovirus-associated.

Sequencing used immunoSEQ multiplex PCR; TCRdb keeps in-frame clones, though not all of them. The table has 350,000 or so clones, more than 80% seen once; the top ten hold approximately 0.84%. Comment on this clone: Its antigen is unidentified.

The 120-subject validation cohort, separate from the roughly 700-subject first cohort, included the donors. The clonotype was recovered from a woman between 18 and 29 years old in good health and CMV-seronegative. The sample taken for sequencing was PBMCs.

The CDR3 is CAWSHGGNTEAFF. In nucleotides, the CDR3 is TGTGCCTGGAGTCACGGGGGGAACACTGAAGCTTTCTTT. This chain links TRBV30 with TRBJ1-1, with D perhaps TRBD1 (5 bases). CDR1 GTSNPN and CDR2 SVGIG come from the germline V gene (reference sequence). The V gene lost 2 bases and the J gene lost 1 base, with 8 bases spanning the gap. The CDR3 loop spans 13 amino acids.